The 5 T cell receptor beta chains below come from one sample, sequenced in a study of blood T cell repertoires in COVID-19. Some clones are missing from TCRdb's copy, which holds only in-frame ones; the method was immunoSEQ multiplex PCR. In the table there are 220,000 or so clones, around nine tenths of which are singletons. The specimen sequenced was peripheral blood. The source of these receptors is a man aged 60-69 years who had recovered from COVID-19.

The CDR3 here is CASSLGLAGGPADEQYF. DNA of the CDR3: TGTGCCAGCAGCCTAGGACTAGCGGGGGGGCCTGCCGACGAGCAGTACTTC. J is TRBJ2-7 and V is TRBV9, with 15 nucleotides matching TRBD2. Looked up from germline, CDR1 is SGDLS and CDR2 is YYNGEE. V shed 4 bases and J 5 bases; nucleotides not matched to a gene: 10. CDR3 size: 17 residues.

The chain combines TRBV15 with TRBJ2-1, with TRBD1 matching over 10 bases. Germline CDR1 is LNHNV and CDR2 is YYDKDF (reference sequence). CDR3 length: 16 amino acids. Trimming took 1 base from V and 5 from J; bases not matched to a gene: 5. The CDR3 region has the DNA TGTGCCACCAGCAGAGGAGACAGGGGGCGAGACAATGAGCAGTTCTTC. Encoded protein: CATSRGDRGRDNEQFF.

This chain connects TRBV6-2 or TRBV6-3 to TRBJ2-1; D remains unclear. Per the germline V gene, CDR1 is MNHEY and CDR2 is SVGEGT. Trimming left V 0 bases short and J 8 bases short, with 11 bases between. This CDR3 comprises 14 residues. The CDR3, as DNA: TGTGCCAGCAGTTACTCGGTGAGACACGATGAGCAGTTCTTC. Translating it yields CASSYSVRHDEQFF.

The chain joins TRBV29-1 to TRBJ1-5; TRBD1 aligns across 10 bases. After removal of 7 bases from V and 2 bases from J, the junction contained 2 bases not matched to a gene. Germline CDR1 and CDR2: SQVTM and ANQGSEA. This CDR3 contains 13 residues. CDR3 sequence reads: CSAGQGGNQPQHF. The CDR3 DNA reads TGCAGCGCCGGACAGGGGGGCAATCAGCCCCAGCATTTT.

V usage is TRBV2 and J usage is TRBJ1-6; 7 nucleotides align to TRBD1. The CDR3 length is 15 residues. After removal of 4 bases from V and 7 bases from J, the junction contained 7 bases not matched to a gene. Per germline, CDR1 SNHLY and CDR2 FYNNEI. In nucleotides, the CDR3 is TGTGCCAGCAGTGGATACAGGGGAGGAAATTCACCCCTCCACTTT. Residues: CASSGYRGGNSPLHF.